The clone carrying this TCR beta chain was seen only a few times. Its target is not known. This specimen comes from a study of cytomegalovirus exposure and HLA in healthy donors. The study's findings and limits: An observed cluster of highly shared sequence variants was recorded as a likely sequencing artifact. CMV serostatus was the sole immune exposure data available.

Amplification used 60 Vbeta primers and 13 Jbeta primers. Method: immunoSEQ multiplex PCR; TCRdb's copy keeps in-frame clones and lacks some. The sample lists approximately 130,000 clones; approximately 10% were seen once. Input material: PBMCs. This clonotype originated in a woman aged 40 to 49 in good health and CMV-seropositive.

This chain's CDR3 is CASSRTGWYEQYF. In nucleotides, the CDR3 is TGTGCCAGCAGCCGGACAGGGTGGTACGAGCAGTACTTC. This chain uses TRBV5-6 with TRBJ2-5; 8 bases agree with TRBD1. The J call may be incorrect, as the DNA end agrees better with TRBJ2-7. The CDR3 runs 13 residues. The germline CDR1 and CDR2 sequences are SGHDT and YYEEEE.